This T cell receptor beta chain emerged from a study of graft-versus-host responses after intestinal transplantation. Study background: Recipients underwent multivisceral, liver-intestinal, or isolated intestinal transplants.

Clones were read by immunoSEQ multiplex PCR, and TCRdb kept only the in-frame ones, dropping some. This sample has roughly 93,000 clones, with 92% found just once. CDR1 is SEHNR, CDR2 FQNEAQ, per germline (reference sequence). The CDR3 runs 14 residues. The V end lost 5 bases, the J end lost 5 bases, and 16 bases lay between the germline ends. Remarks on this clone: Its antigen is currently unknown.

The specimen comprised unstimulated CD8+ T cells sorted from spleen or lymph node cells, sampled before transplant. The receptor comes from a human donor who was the organ donor for an intestinal transplant. The rearrangement joins TRBV7-9 to TRBJ2-7, with D perhaps TRBD1 (7 bases). The DNA for the CDR3 is TGTGCCAGCAGCCCGGAGGGGGCCCCCCACGAGCAGTACTTC. Amino acid sequence: CASSPEGAPHEQYF. Using reference TRBV7-9 and TRBJ2-7 for the parts outside the CDR3, the full variable domain is DTGVSQNPRHKITKRGQNVTFRCDPISEHNRLYWYRQTLGQGPEFLTYFQNEAQLEKSRLLSDRFSAERPKGSFSTLEIQRTEQGDSAMYLCASSPEGAPHEQYFGPGTRLTVT.